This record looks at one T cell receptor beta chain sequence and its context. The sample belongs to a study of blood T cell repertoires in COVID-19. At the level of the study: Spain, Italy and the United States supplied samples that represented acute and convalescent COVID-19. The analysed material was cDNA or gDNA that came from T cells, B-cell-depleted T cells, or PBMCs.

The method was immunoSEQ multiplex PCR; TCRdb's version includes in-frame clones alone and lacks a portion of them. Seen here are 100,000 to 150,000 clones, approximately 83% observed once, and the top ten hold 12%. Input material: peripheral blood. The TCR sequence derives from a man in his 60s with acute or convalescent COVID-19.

CDR3 bases: TGTGCCAGCAGGCATGACGGGGAGAACACCGGGGAGCTGTTTTTT. Translation: CASRHDGENTGELFF. The V and J genes are TRBV2 and TRBJ2-2; maybe TRBD2 (5 bases). The CDR3 totals 15 residues. V was clipped by 6 bases and J by 1 base, with 12 bases between them. Germline CDR1 SNHLY, CDR2 FYNNEI. The entire variable domain, with the rest obtained from reference TRBV2 and TRBJ2-2, is as follows: EPEVTQTPSHQVTQMGQEVILRCVPISNHLYFYWYRQILGQKVEFLVSFYNNEISEKSEIFDDQFSVERPDGSNFTLKIRSTKLEDSAMYFCASRHDGENTGELFFGEGSRLTVL.